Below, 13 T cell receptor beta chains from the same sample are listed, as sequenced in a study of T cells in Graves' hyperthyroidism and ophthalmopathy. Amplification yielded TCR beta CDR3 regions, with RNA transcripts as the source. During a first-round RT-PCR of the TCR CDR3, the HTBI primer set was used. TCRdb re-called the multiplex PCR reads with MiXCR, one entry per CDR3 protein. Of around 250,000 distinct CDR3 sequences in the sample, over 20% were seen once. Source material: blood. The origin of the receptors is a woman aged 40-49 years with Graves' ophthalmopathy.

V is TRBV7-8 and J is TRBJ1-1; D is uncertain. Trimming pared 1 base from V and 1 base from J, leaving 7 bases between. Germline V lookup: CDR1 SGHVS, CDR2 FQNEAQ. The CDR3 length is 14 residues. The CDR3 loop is CASSLGFQNTEAFF. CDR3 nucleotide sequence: TGTGCCAGCAGCTTAGGGTTTCAGAACACTGAAGCTTTCTTT.

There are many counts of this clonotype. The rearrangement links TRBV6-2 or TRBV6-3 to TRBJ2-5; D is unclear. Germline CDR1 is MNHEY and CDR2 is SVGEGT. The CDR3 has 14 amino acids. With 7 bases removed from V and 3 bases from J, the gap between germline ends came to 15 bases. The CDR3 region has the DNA TGTGCCAGCACCCCGGACGGAAAAAAAGAGACCCAGTACTTC. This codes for CASTPDGKKETQYF.

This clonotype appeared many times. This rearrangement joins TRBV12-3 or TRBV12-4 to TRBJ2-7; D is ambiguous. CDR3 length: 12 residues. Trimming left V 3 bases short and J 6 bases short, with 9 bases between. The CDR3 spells CASSFGSAEQYF. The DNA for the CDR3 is TGTGCCAGCAGTTTCGGTAGTGCCGAGCAGTACTTC.

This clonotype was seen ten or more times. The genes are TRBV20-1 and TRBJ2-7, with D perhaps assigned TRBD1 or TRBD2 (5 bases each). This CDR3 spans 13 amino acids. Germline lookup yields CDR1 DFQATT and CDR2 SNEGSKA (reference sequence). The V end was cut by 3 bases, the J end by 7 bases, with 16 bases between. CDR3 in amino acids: CSASTGPAKEQYF. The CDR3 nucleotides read TGCAGTGCTAGTACGGGGCCCGCTAAAGAGCAGTACTTC.

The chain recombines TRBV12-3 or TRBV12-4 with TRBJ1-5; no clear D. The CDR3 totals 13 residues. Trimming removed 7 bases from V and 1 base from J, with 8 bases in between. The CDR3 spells CASNDQSNQPQHF. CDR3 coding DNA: TGTGCCAGCAATGACCAAAGCAATCAGCCCCAGCATTTT.

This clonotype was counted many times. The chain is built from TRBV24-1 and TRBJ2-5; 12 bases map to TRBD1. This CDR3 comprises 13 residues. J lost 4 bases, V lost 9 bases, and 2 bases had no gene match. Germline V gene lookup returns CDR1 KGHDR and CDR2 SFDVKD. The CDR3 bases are TGTGCCACCGGGACAGGGGGCTCAGAGACCCAGTACTTC. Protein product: CATGTGGSETQYF.

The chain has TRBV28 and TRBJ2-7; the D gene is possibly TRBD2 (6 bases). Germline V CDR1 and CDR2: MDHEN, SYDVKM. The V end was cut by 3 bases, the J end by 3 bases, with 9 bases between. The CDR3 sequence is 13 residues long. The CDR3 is CASSFLRGYEQYF. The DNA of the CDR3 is TGTGCCAGCAGTTTTTTGCGGGGCTACGAGCAGTACTTC.

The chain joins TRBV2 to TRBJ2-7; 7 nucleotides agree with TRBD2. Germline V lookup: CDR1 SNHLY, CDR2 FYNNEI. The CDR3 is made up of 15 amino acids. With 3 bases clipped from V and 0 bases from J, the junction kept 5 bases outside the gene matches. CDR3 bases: TGTGCCAGCAGTGAGCGCCGGGGGGACTCCTACGAGCAGTACTTC. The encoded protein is CASSERRGDSYEQYF.

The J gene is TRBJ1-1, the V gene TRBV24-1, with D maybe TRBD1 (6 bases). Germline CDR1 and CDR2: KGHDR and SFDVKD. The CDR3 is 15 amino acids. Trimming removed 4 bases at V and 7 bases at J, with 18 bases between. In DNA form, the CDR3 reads TGTGCCACCAGTGACCGGGACATCCGGGGAGGTGAAGCTTTCTTT. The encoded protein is CATSDRDIRGGEAFF.

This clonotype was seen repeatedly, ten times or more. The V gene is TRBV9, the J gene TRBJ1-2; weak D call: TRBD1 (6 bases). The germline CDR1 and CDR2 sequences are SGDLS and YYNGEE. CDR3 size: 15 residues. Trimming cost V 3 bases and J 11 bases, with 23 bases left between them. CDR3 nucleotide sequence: TGTGCCAGCAGCGCCCGGGCTGGGACATCGCAAGTTTACACCTTC. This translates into CASSARAGTSQVYTF. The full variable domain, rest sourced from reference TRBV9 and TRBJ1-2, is DSGVTQTPKHLITATGQRVTLRCSPRSGDLSVYWYQQSLDQGLQFLIQYYNGEERAKGNILERFSAQQFPDLHSELNLSSLELGDSALYFCASSARAGTSQVYTFGSGTRLTVV.

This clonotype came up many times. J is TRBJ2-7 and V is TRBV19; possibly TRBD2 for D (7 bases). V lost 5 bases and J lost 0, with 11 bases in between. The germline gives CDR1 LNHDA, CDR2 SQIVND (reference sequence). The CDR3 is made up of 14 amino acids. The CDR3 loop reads CASSRGANSYEQYF. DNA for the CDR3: TGTGCCAGTAGTCGGGGGGCGAACTCCTACGAGCAGTACTTC.

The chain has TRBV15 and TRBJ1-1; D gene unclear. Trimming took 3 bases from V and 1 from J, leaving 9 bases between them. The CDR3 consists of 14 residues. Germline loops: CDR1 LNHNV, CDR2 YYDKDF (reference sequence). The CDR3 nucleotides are TGTGCCACCAGCAGCGTTACAGCGAACACTGAAGCTTTCTTT. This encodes CATSSVTANTEAFF.

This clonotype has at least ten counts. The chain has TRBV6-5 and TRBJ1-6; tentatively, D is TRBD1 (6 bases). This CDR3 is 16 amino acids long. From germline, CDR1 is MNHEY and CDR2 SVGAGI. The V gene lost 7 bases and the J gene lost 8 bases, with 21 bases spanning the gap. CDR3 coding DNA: TGTGCCAGCACCAGTGAAATAGGTGGACAGTATTCACCCCTCCACTTT. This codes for CASTSEIGGQYSPLHF.